Each of the 20 T cell receptor beta chains below was sequenced from the same sample in a study of T cells after yellow fever vaccination (dated by TCRdb to between 2019 and 2020). Libraries were made using 5' RACE. Sequenced on an Illumina NovaSeq 6000. The raw public reads went through TCRdb reprocessing: fastp at Q25, MiXCR clone calling, in-frame beta chains kept. Every distinct CDR3 protein forms one entry, paired with its most common genes and DNA. The sample table shows under 200,000 distinct CDR3 sequences, and about 11% are seen once. Around 34% of the sample is taken by the ten largest. The sample's treatment or condition label, in plain terms: live attenuated yellow fever vaccine strain. The sample in question was CD8+ T cells sorted from PBMCs, obtained 15 days after the yellow fever booster vaccination. The receptor set was obtained from a man aged 18-30 years who received the YFV17D yellow fever vaccine.

This clonotype was observed a handful of times. The gene calls are TRBV15 and TRBJ2-5; unclear D gene. The CDR3 extends over 15 amino acids. Germline loops: CDR1 LNHNV, CDR2 YYDKDF (reference sequence). V lost 0 bases and J lost 5, with 13 bases in between. The CDR3 DNA is TGTGCCACCAGCAGAGATCGGCCCAACGGTGAGACCCAGTACTTC. This encodes CATSRDRPNGETQYF.

This clonotype has just a few counts. V gene TRBV16 combines with J gene TRBJ1-6; D is unresolved. The ends were cut back, 4 bases at V and 0 bases at J, with 19 bases in the middle. The CDR3 is 19 amino acids. The germline V gene encodes CDR1 KGHSY and CDR2 FQNENV. CDR3 region: CASSRTYTPLNSYNSPLHF. CDR3 DNA sequence: TGTGCCAGCAGCCGGACCTACACACCCTTGAACTCCTATAATTCACCCCTCCACTTT. The complete variable domain, with remaining parts taken from reference TRBV16 and TRBJ1-6, reads GEEVAQTPKHLVRGEGQKAKLYCAPIKGHSYVFWYQQVLKNEFKFLISFQNENVFDETGMPKERFSAKCLPNSPCSLEIQATKLEDSAVYFCASSRTYTPLNSYNSPLHFGNGTRLTVT.

The chain links TRBV19 to TRBJ1-1; 8 bases align to TRBD1. V shed 6 bases and J 3 bases; nucleotides not matched to a gene: 6. The CDR3 length is 14 residues. CDR1 is LNHDA, CDR2 SQIVND, per germline (reference sequence). In DNA, the CDR3 is TGTGCCAGTAGCCCTCAGGGGGCTGACACTGAAGCTTTCTTT. The encoded protein is CASSPQGADTEAFF.

The chain carries TRBV5-1 and TRBJ1-4; D remains ambiguous. The CDR3 runs to 15 residues. CDR1 and CDR2 (germline): SGHRS, YFSETQ. The V and J ends lost 0 bases and 6 bases respectively, with 12 bases between them. The CDR3 here is CASSLEAGEYEKLFF. The CDR3 bases are TGCGCCAGCAGCTTGGAGGCCGGGGAATATGAAAAACTGTTTTTT.

The chain uses TRBV28 and TRBJ1-5; D gene ambiguous. From germline, CDR1 is MDHEN and CDR2 SYDVKM. This CDR3 has 15 residues. V gave up 5 bases and J gave up 0 bases, with 11 bases separating them. This CDR3 reads CASSKGPYSNQPQHF. In nucleotides, the CDR3 is TGTGCCAGCAGTAAGGGCCCTTATAGCAATCAGCCCCAGCATTTT. Drawing the rest from reference TRBV28 and TRBJ1-5, the complete variable domain is DVKVTQSSRYLVKRTGEKVFLECVQDMDHENMFWYRQDPGLGLRLIYFSYDVKMKEKGDIPEGYSVSREKKERFSLILESASTNQTSMYLCASSKGPYSNQPQHFGDGTRLSIL.

This clonotype was picked up many times. The V gene is TRBV6-2 or TRBV6-3, the J gene TRBJ2-7; 12 bases line up with TRBD2. Germline trimming cut 6 bases from V and 4 bases from J; bases unmatched to any gene: 10. CDR3 length: 16 residues. The germline V gene encodes CDR1 MNHEY and CDR2 SVGEGT. The CDR3 reads CASRRGLAGSAYEQYF. CDR3 bases: TGTGCCAGCAGGCGAGGACTAGCGGGGTCCGCTTACGAGCAGTACTTC.

V gene TRBV28 combines with J gene TRBJ2-5; TRBD2 agrees at 8 bases. The CDR3 has 15 residues. Germline CDR1 is MDHEN and CDR2 is SYDVKM. V dropped 5 bases and J dropped 1; count of bases not matched to a gene: 6. CDR3 DNA: TGTGCCAGCAGTGCCGTGACTAGCGCCCAAGAGACCCAGTACTTC. Residues: CASSAVTSAQETQYF. Variable domain in full (rest from reference TRBV28 and TRBJ2-5): DVKVTQSSRYLVKRTGEKVFLECVQDMDHENMFWYRQDPGLGLRLIYFSYDVKMKEKGDIPEGYSVSREKKERFSLILESASTNQTSMYLCASSAVTSAQETQYFGPGTRLLVL.

This clonotype was found a few times. CDR3: CASSQEGGGQRYEQYF. CDR3 bases: TGTGCCAGCAGCCAAGAAGGCGGGGGGCAACGGTACGAGCAGTACTTC. The chain combines TRBV4-2 with TRBJ2-7, with 8 bases aligning to TRBD2. The germline V gene has CDR1 LGHNA and CDR2 YNFKEQ. The CDR3 runs to 16 residues. V lost 0 bases and J lost 4; bases outside the gene matches: 8.

This clonotype was seen repeatedly, ten times or more. The chain links TRBV27 to TRBJ1-1; TRBD1 is a possible D gene (5 bases). The CDR3 loop spans 12 amino acids. Trimming cost V 8 bases and J 0 bases, with 7 bases left between them. Germline CDR1 MNHEY, CDR2 SMNVEV (reference sequence). This chain's CDR3 is CASRGMNTEAFF. Written as DNA, the CDR3 is TGTGCCAGCCGGGGCATGAACACTGAAGCTTTCTTT.

The chain is built from TRBV7-9 and TRBJ2-1; TRBD2 aligns across 12 bases. The junction had 12 bases not matched to a gene; V was cut back by 5 bases and J by 10 bases. CDR1 is SEHNR and CDR2 is FQNEAQ in the germline V gene (reference sequence). CDR3 length: 16 residues. The CDR3 region has the DNA TGTGCCAGCAGCAACACTCTAGCGGGGGGGCCTCGGGAGCAGTTCTTC. Its translation: CASSNTLAGGPREQFF.

This chain joins TRBV7-9 and TRBJ2-3; 7 bases map to TRBD1. The CDR3 totals 16 residues. Germline V gene lookup returns CDR1 SEHNR and CDR2 FQNEAQ (reference sequence). V dropped 5 bases and J dropped 5; count of bases not matched to a gene: 13. The CDR3 DNA is TGTGCCAGCAGCCAGTCTACAGGGGAGAGGGTAGATACGCAGTATTTT. Its protein is CASSQSTGERVDTQYF.

This chain links TRBV4-1 with TRBJ1-1; possible D gene TRBD1, 6 bases. The CDR3 has 16 amino acids. Germline loops: CDR1 MGHRA, CDR2 YSYEKL. V gave up 0 bases and J gave up 2 bases, with 13 bases separating them. DNA of the CDR3: TGCGCCAGCAGCCAAGATCGGGACACCTCAAACACTGAAGCTTTCTTT. It codes for CASSQDRDTSNTEAFF.

This rearrangement joins TRBV9 to TRBJ1-6, with D unclear. Deletions cut 0 bases from V and 13 bases from J, with 8 bases between. Per the germline V gene, CDR1 is SGDLS and CDR2 is YYNGEE. The CDR3 is made up of 12 amino acids. The CDR3 nucleotides are TGTGCCAGCAGCGTAGACGGCCGGCCCCTCCACTTT. Protein: CASSVDGRPLHF.

In this sample, this clonotype turned up a few times. The chain uses TRBV6-5 and TRBJ2-2, with 8 bases that match TRBD1. From germline, CDR1 is MNHEY and CDR2 SVGAGI. The junction had 10 bases not matched to a gene; V was cut back by 7 bases and J by 6 bases. This CDR3 spans 15 amino acids. CDR3 loop: CASTPLQGVAGELFF. CDR3 nucleotides: TGTGCCAGCACCCCATTACAGGGGGTGGCCGGGGAGCTGTTTTTT.

The chain has TRBV20-1 and TRBJ2-1, with TRBD2 identical over 8 bases. J was trimmed by 0 bases and V by 4 bases; bases with no gene match: 2. Germline CDR1 reads DFQATT; CDR2 reads SNEGSKA (reference sequence). The CDR3 runs to 14 residues. As DNA, the CDR3 is TGCAGTGCTACTGCGGGGGGCTCCTACAATGAGCAGTTCTTC. As protein: CSATAGGSYNEQFF.

The V and J genes are TRBV7-9 and TRBJ2-1; a weak D match, TRBD1 (7 bases). CDR3 length equals 15 residues. CDR1 is SEHNR, CDR2 FQNEAQ, per germline (reference sequence). The V end lost 0 bases, the J end lost 8 bases, and 14 bases lay between the germline ends. CDR3 region: CASSLAQGGGDEQFF. CDR3 in DNA: TGTGCCAGCAGCTTAGCCCAGGGGGGAGGCGATGAGCAGTTCTTC.

This clonotype was found many times. V is TRBV20-1 and J is TRBJ2-2; the D call may be TRBD1 or TRBD2 (5 bases each). The CDR3 runs to 15 residues. Germline V gives CDR1 DFQATT, CDR2 SNEGSKA (reference sequence). The V and J ends lost 2 bases and 2 bases respectively, with 12 bases between them. The CDR3 bases are TGCAGTGCTAGACAGGGACGGAGTAACACCGGGGAGCTGTTTTTT. Translation: CSARQGRSNTGELFF.

In this sample, this clonotype turned up a few times. V and J are TRBV4-3 and TRBJ2-7; the D call may be TRBD1 or TRBD2 (5 bases each). V was clipped by 1 base and J by 6 bases, with 16 bases between them. Germline CDR1 is LGHNA and CDR2 is YSLEER. This CDR3 region has 15 residues. The CDR3 DNA reads TGCGCCAGCAGCCAAGGGGTGAGGGGTTCTTTCGAGCAGTACTTC. Encoded protein: CASSQGVRGSFEQYF.

In this sample, this clonotype turned up a few times. The CDR3 reads CASSQDSTAPSTDTQYF. For the CDR3, the DNA is TGCGCCAGCAGCCAAGATAGCACAGCTCCTAGCACAGATACGCAGTATTTT. The rearrangement joins TRBV4-3 to TRBJ2-3, with unresolved D. This CDR3 spans 17 amino acids. V lost 0 bases and J 0 bases, leaving 13 bases between the germline ends. Germline CDR1 and CDR2: LGHNA and YSLEER.

This chain connects TRBV12-3 or TRBV12-4 to TRBJ2-7; TRBD1 matches at 9 bases. The length of the CDR3 is 14 residues. V was clipped by 6 bases and J by 3 bases; unmatched bases: 6. The CDR3 loop is CASRSTGGGYEQYF. DNA of the CDR3: TGTGCCAGCAGATCCACAGGGGGCGGCTACGAGCAGTACTTC.